A single sample is the source of the 16 T cell receptor beta chains below, sequenced in a study of T cells in Graves' hyperthyroidism and ophthalmopathy. The TCR beta CDR3 regions underwent amplification using RNA transcripts as the source. HTBI primers drove first-round RT-PCR of the TCR CDR3. TCRdb independently ran MiXCR on the multiplex PCR reads; one entry per CDR3 protein. The sample consists of more than 500,000 distinct CDR3 sequences, about 16% of them appearing once. Sample: blood. These receptors all stem from a woman in her twenties or thirties with Graves' hyperthyroidism.

V and J are TRBV24-1 and TRBJ2-2; D gene unclear. Looked up from germline, CDR1 is KGHDR and CDR2 is SFDVKD. Trimming left V 4 bases short and J 4 bases short, with 15 bases between. This CDR3 has 16 residues. The CDR3 sequence: CATSDPTGGGTGELFF. The CDR3 region has the DNA TGTGCCACCAGTGACCCTACGGGCGGCGGCACCGGGGAGCTGTTTTTT.

This clonotype was counted only a few times. The V gene is TRBV27, the J gene TRBJ1-6; D not resolved. This CDR3 spans 17 amino acids. The germline CDR1 and CDR2 sequences are MNHEY and SMNVEV (reference sequence). V dropped 3 bases and J dropped 1 base, with 13 bases sitting between them. The CDR3 bases are TGTGCCAGCAGTTTGGTCCACCCCGGTTCCTATAATTCACCCCTCCACTTT. It codes for CASSLVHPGSYNSPLHF.

The chain combines TRBV10-3 with TRBJ2-7, with D unresolved. Trimming took off 0 bases at V and 7 bases at J, with 13 bases between the two ends. The CDR3 runs to 14 residues. CDR1 is ENHRY, CDR2 SYGVKD, per germline. The CDR3 DNA reads TGTGCCATCAGTGAGTCGGACCTTCGCGAGGAGCAGTACTTC. Translated, it gives CAISESDLREEQYF.

This clonotype was recorded at least ten times. This rearrangement joins TRBV6-1 to TRBJ1-1; 11 nucleotides align to TRBD1. Germline assignment: CDR1 MNHNS and CDR2 SASEGT. With 5 bases clipped from V and 7 bases from J, the junction kept 9 bases outside the gene matches. There are 15 residues in the CDR3. CDR3 DNA: TGTGCCAGCAGTCCTACCGGGACAGGGGGGCTTGAAGCTTTCTTT. This encodes CASSPTGTGGLEAFF.

Turning to this clonotype: A much bigger clone sits one base away, suggesting this may be a read error. This rearrangement joins TRBV12-3 or TRBV12-4 to TRBJ1-2, with D tentatively TRBD1 (5 bases). CDR3 length equals 14 residues. CDR3 sequence: CASSLWEGDYGYAF. CDR3 nucleotides: TGTGCCAGCAGTTTGTGGGAAGGGGACTATGGCTACGCCTTC.

This clonotype turned up a few times. This chain connects TRBV27 to TRBJ2-3; D is tentatively TRBD1 or TRBD2 (5 bases each). Germline CDR1 is MNHEY and CDR2 is SMNVEV (reference sequence). The CDR3 has 16 amino acids. V lost 2 bases and J lost 6, with 18 bases in between. The CDR3 DNA sequence: TGTGCCAGCAGTTTAAGGGACCCTTTCTTCACGGATACGCAGTATTTT. Protein: CASSLRDPFFTDTQYF.

This clonotype appeared once. The germline gene is not matched at one end of the junction; a read error may be the cause. V usage is TRBV19 and J usage is TRBJ1-5; no clear D. Germline V lookup: CDR1 LNHDA, CDR2 SQIVND (reference sequence). The CDR3 totals 14 residues. The CDR3 here is CASMLWASNLPQHF. The CDR3 region has the DNA TGTGCCAGTATGTTGTGGGCTAGCAATCTGCCCCAGCATTTT.

This clonotype has only a few counts. The chain couples TRBV18 to TRBJ2-7; possibly TRBD1 for D (5 bases). The CDR3 runs 15 residues. Deletions cut 3 bases from V and 3 bases from J, with 15 bases between. Germline V gene sequence: CDR1 KGHSH, CDR2 LQKENI. This CDR3 is CASSPMTAKFYEQYF. The DNA for the CDR3 is TGTGCCAGCTCACCTATGACAGCCAAGTTCTACGAGCAGTACTTC.

The V and J genes are TRBV5-1 and TRBJ1-1, with D tentatively TRBD1 (6 bases). Between the trimmed V and J ends, which lost 1 base and 2 bases, there was a span of 18 bases. CDR1 and CDR2 (germline): SGHRS, YFSETQ. The CDR3 has 17 residues. CDR3 amino acids: CASSLPSDRTLNTEAFF. The CDR3 DNA follows: TGCGCCAGCAGCTTGCCCTCAGACAGGACCCTAAACACTGAAGCTTTCTTT.

The sample holds many counts of this clonotype. This chain uses TRBV12-3 or TRBV12-4 with TRBJ1-5; the match to TRBD1 covers 8 bases. The ends lost 5 bases at V and 3 bases at J; junction bases unmatched: 6. This CDR3 comprises 15 residues. The CDR3 sequence is CASSRTGRNNQPQHF. The CDR3, as DNA: TGTGCCAGCAGTCGGACAGGGCGAAACAATCAGCCCCAGCATTTT.

This clonotype showed up many times. The chain combines TRBV3-1 with TRBJ1-4; 9 bases fit TRBD1. Germline assignment: CDR1 LGHDT and CDR2 YNNKEL (reference sequence). The CDR3 is 17 amino acids. V was clipped by 1 base and J by 8 bases; unmatched bases: 11. CDR3 nucleotides: TGTGCCAGCAGCCAAGCCATTGTACAGGGGGCGGAAGAAAAACTGTTTTTT. This gives the protein CASSQAIVQGAEEKLFF.

The V gene is TRBV11-3, the J gene TRBJ2-2; unclear D gene. CDR3 size: 13 residues. With 5 bases removed from V and 6 bases from J, the gap between germline ends came to 10 bases. CDR1 is SGHNT and CDR2 is YENEEA in the germline V gene. As DNA, the CDR3 is TGTGCCAGCAGCCCTCGCCGGGCCGGGGAGCTGTTTTTT. Translation: CASSPRRAGELFF. The full variable domain, with the rest looked up from reference TRBV11-3 and TRBJ2-2, is EAGVVQSPRYKIIEKKQPVAFWCNPISGHNTLYWYLQNLGQGPELLIRYENEEAVDDSQLPKDRFSAERLKGVDSTLKIQPAELGDSAVYLCASSPRRAGELFFGEGSRLTVL.

The chain recombines TRBV2 with TRBJ1-2; no clear D gene. The CDR3 totals 14 residues. CDR1 and CDR2 (germline): SNHLY, FYNNEI. Between the trimmed V and J ends, which lost 4 bases and 0 bases, there was a span of 9 bases. This chain's CDR3 is CASSADGANYGYTF. The CDR3, as DNA: TGTGCCAGCAGTGCTGACGGAGCTAACTATGGCTACACCTTC.

This clonotype showed up just a few times. The rearrangement links TRBV19 to TRBJ1-1; 8 nucleotides match TRBD1. The CDR3 has 15 amino acids. Losses at the gene ends were 5 bases for V and 0 bases for J; bases not matched to a gene: 5. Germline V CDR1 and CDR2: LNHDA, SQIVND (reference sequence). CDR3 nucleotides: TGTGCCAGTAGTGAGACAGGGGCGATGAACACTGAAGCTTTCTTT. It yields the protein CASSETGAMNTEAFF. Complete variable domain (other parts from reference TRBV19 and TRBJ1-1): DGGITQSPKYLFRKEGQNVTLSCEQNLNHDAMYWYRQDPGQGLRLIYYSQIVNDFQKGDIAEGYSVSREKKESFPLTVTSAQKNPTAFYLCASSETGAMNTEAFFGQGTRLTVV.

This clonotype was seen repeatedly, ten times or more. The rearrangement joins TRBV12-3 or TRBV12-4 to TRBJ2-5; no definite D call. This CDR3 region has 16 residues. V was pared by 5 bases and J by 0 bases, with 16 bases between. The CDR3 coding sequence is TGTGCCAGCAGTCCCCCCCGACGGTCGTACCAAGAGACCCAGTACTTC. Protein sequence: CASSPPRRSYQETQYF.

This clonotype was seen more than once but under ten times. The rearrangement uses TRBV20-1 and TRBJ2-6, with 9 bases aligning to TRBD1. This CDR3 is built from 21 residues. J lost 1 base, V lost 3 bases, and 19 bases had no gene match. The V gene's germline CDR1 is DFQATT and CDR2 SNEGSKA (reference sequence). The CDR3 reads CSARATQGARGFGSGANVLTF. The CDR3 nucleotides are TGCAGTGCTAGGGCGACACAGGGGGCGCGGGGGTTTGGTTCTGGGGCCAACGTCCTGACTTTC.